Presented here are 12 T cell receptor beta chains from one specimen sequenced in a study of blood T cell repertoires in COVID-19. Produced via immunoSEQ multiplex PCR; TCRdb's table is partial and in-frame only. This sample has hundreds of thousands of clones, with 89% found just once. The sequenced sample was peripheral blood. The receptor set was obtained from a man aged 18-30 years with COVID-19, enrolled during active disease.

This chain links TRBV5-4 with TRBJ2-7; D remains ambiguous. The V gene lost 10 bases and the J gene lost 0 bases, with 14 bases spanning the gap. Per the germline V gene, CDR1 is SGHNT and CDR2 is YYREEE (reference sequence). The CDR3 has 13 amino acids. In DNA form, the CDR3 reads TGTGCCTACTCAATGCCCCCCTCCTACGAGCAGTACTTC. Translated, it gives CAYSMPPSYEQYF.

This chain connects TRBV7-3 to TRBJ2-2; D is undetermined. In germline, CDR1 is SGHTA, CDR2 FQGTGA. Deletions cut 0 bases from V and 8 bases from J, with 10 bases between. The CDR3 extends over 14 amino acids. This CDR3 reads CASSLTAAGGELFF. The CDR3, as DNA: TGTGCCAGCAGCTTAACTGCCGCCGGGGGGGAGCTGTTTTTT.

There are a few counts of this clone. The chain couples TRBV2 to TRBJ1-4, with D possibly TRBD1 on 5 matching bases. CDR1 SNHLY and CDR2 FYNNEI come from the germline V gene. CDR3 size: 13 residues. Between the trimmed V and J ends, which lost 7 bases and 6 bases, there was a span of 12 bases. The CDR3 nucleotides are TGTGCCAGCAACAAGGGGCTTGATGAAAAACTGTTTTTT. It specifies CASNKGLDEKLFF.

The rearrangement uses TRBV5-1 and TRBJ2-5; D ambiguous. From germline, CDR1 is SGHRS and CDR2 YFSETQ. The V end lost 1 base, the J end lost 5 bases, and 9 bases lay between the germline ends. CDR3 size: 13 residues. The CDR3 spells CASSLSTAETQYF. The CDR3, as DNA: TGCGCCAGCAGCTTGTCCACAGCTGAGACCCAGTACTTC.

The chain carries TRBV4-1 and TRBJ1-4; D gene unclear. Trimming took off 4 bases at V and 8 bases at J, with 14 bases between the two ends. Germline CDR1 is MGHRA and CDR2 is YSYEKL. This CDR3 has 14 residues. The CDR3 nucleotides read TGCGCCAGCAGCCTAATCACGCAGGCAGAAAAACTGTTTTTT. This sequence encodes CASSLITQAEKLFF.

The chain is built from TRBV19 and TRBJ2-4; D possibly corresponds to TRBD1 (6 bases). Germline V CDR1 and CDR2: LNHDA, SQIVND (reference sequence). The CDR3 length is 16 residues. The ends were cut back, 4 bases at V and 1 base at J, with 14 bases in the middle. The CDR3 loop reads CASSTPGAGAKNIQYF. CDR3 nucleotides: TGTGCCAGTAGTACCCCAGGGGCGGGTGCCAAAAACATTCAGTACTTC.

The chain uses TRBV19 and TRBJ1-5, with 7 positions matching TRBD1. The CDR3 extends over 14 amino acids. Germline CDR1 LNHDA, CDR2 SQIVND (reference sequence). J gave up 5 bases and V 6 bases, and 7 bases lay outside the gene matches. CDR3 amino acids: CASRNRDSDQPQHF. DNA of the CDR3: TGTGCCAGTAGAAACAGGGACAGCGATCAGCCCCAGCATTTT.

The chain links TRBV4-1 to TRBJ2-7; 9 bases map to TRBD1. This CDR3 has 14 residues. V gave up 6 bases and J gave up 4 bases; unmatched junction bases: 7. Germline assignment: CDR1 MGHRA and CDR2 YSYEKL. The CDR3 bases are TGCGCCAGCAGGGCCCGGGACAGGGAATACGAGCAGTACTTC. Its protein is CASRARDREYEQYF.

The chain couples TRBV29-1 to TRBJ1-2, with unresolved D. V gave up 4 bases and J gave up 8 bases, with 14 bases separating them. The CDR3 has 12 amino acids. Germline lookup yields CDR1 SQVTM and CDR2 ANQGSEA. CDR3 protein: CSVGRRLGGYTF. In DNA, the CDR3 is TGCAGCGTTGGCCGCAGGCTCGGCGGCTACACCTTC.

This clone appeared a single time. V is TRBV7-9 and J is TRBJ2-3, with D possibly TRBD1 on 6 matching bases. The CDR3 consists of 16 residues. From germline, CDR1 is SEHNR and CDR2 FQNEAQ (reference sequence). V was cut by 4 bases and J by 0 bases, with 14 bases left in between. The CDR3 protein is CASSSNRDRSTDTQYF. The CDR3 DNA is TGTGCCAGCAGCTCCAACAGGGACCGGAGCACAGATACGCAGTATTTT.

V and J are TRBV11-3 and TRBJ2-7, with D tentatively TRBD2 (7 bases). V lost 1 base to trimming and J lost 5 bases, with 9 bases between them. This CDR3 is built from 13 residues. The germline gives CDR1 SGHNT, CDR2 YENEEA. The CDR3 is CASSLAGGHEQYF. DNA of the CDR3: TGTGCCAGCAGCTTAGCGGGGGGCCACGAGCAGTACTTC.

This clone was counted only a few times. The chain employs TRBV9 and TRBJ2-1, with 7 bases aligning to TRBD1. CDR1 is SGDLS, CDR2 YYNGEE, per germline. This CDR3 region has 17 residues. V was clipped by 1 base and J by 7 bases; unmatched bases: 14. CDR3 in amino acids: CASSVSPHDRDGNEQFF. CDR3 DNA sequence: TGTGCCAGCAGCGTATCCCCACACGACAGGGACGGAAATGAGCAGTTCTTC.